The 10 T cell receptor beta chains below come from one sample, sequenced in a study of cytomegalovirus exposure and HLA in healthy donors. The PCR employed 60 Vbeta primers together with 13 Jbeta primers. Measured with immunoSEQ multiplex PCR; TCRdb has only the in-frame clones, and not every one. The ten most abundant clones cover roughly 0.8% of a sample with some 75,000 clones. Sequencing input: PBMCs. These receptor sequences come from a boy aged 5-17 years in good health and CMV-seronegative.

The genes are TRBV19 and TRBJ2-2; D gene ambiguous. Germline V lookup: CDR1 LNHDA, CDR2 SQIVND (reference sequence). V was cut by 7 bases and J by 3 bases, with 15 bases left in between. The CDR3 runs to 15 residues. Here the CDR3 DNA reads TGTGCCAGTATAAGAGGTTATGGATACACCGGGGAGCTGTTTTTT. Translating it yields CASIRGYGYTGELFF.

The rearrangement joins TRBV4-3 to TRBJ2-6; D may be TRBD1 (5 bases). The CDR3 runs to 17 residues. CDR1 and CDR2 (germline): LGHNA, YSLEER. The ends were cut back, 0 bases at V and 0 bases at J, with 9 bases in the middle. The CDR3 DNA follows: TGCGCCAGCAGCCAAGAAGAGCAGGGCTCTGGGGCCAACGTCCTGACTTTC. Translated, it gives CASSQEEQGSGANVLTF.

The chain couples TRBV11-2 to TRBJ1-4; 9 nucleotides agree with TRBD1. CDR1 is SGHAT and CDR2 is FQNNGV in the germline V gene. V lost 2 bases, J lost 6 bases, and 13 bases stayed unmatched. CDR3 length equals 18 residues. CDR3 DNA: TGTGCCAGCAGCTTAAGACCACCGGGACAGGGCCCGGATGAAAAACTGTTTTTT. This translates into CASSLRPPGQGPDEKLFF.

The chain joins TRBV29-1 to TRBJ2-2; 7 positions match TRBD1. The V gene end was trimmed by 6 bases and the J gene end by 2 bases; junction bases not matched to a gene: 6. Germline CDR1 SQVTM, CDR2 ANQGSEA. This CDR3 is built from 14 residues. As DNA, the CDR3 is TGCAGCGTCCCCGGGACAGAAAACACCGGGGAGCTGTTTTTT. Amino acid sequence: CSVPGTENTGELFF.

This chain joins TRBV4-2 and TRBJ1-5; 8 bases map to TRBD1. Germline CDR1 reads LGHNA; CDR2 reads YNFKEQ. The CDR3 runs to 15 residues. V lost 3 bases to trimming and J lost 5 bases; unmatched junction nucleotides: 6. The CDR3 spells CASSHRQGYDQPQHF. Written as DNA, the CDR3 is TGTGCCAGCAGCCATAGACAGGGGTACGATCAGCCCCAGCATTTT.

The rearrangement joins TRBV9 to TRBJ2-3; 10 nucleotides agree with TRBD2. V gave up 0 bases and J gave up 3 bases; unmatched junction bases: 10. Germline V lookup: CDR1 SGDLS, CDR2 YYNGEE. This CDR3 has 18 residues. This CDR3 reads CASSVEGTSDSLTDTQYF. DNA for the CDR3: TGTGCCAGCAGCGTAGAAGGGACTAGCGATTCCCTAACAGATACGCAGTATTTT. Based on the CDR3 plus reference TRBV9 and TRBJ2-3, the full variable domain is DSGVTQTPKHLITATGQRVTLRCSPRSGDLSVYWYQQSLDQGLQFLIQYYNGEERAKGNILERFSAQQFPDLHSELNLSSLELGDSALYFCASSVEGTSDSLTDTQYFGPGTRLTVL.

The CDR3 spells CASSLIAGSYEQYF. The CDR3 bases are TGTGCCAGCAGCTTAATTGCGGGCTCCTACGAGCAGTACTTC. The chain has TRBV7-2 and TRBJ2-7; D possibly corresponds to TRBD2 (5 bases). The CDR3 runs 14 residues. V dropped 2 bases and J dropped 0 bases, with 8 bases sitting between them. Germline CDR1 reads SGHTA; CDR2 reads FQGNSA.

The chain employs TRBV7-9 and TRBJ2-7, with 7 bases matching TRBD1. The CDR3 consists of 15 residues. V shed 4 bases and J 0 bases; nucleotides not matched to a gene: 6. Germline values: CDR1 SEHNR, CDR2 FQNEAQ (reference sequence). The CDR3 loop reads CASSSPGTASYEQYF. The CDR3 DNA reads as TGTGCCAGCAGCTCCCCCGGGACAGCCTCCTACGAGCAGTACTTC.

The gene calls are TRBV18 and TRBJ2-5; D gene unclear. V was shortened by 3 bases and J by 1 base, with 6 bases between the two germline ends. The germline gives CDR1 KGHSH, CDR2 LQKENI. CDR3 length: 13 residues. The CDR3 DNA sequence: TGTGCCAGCTCACCGGAGCCCCAAGAGACCCAGTACTTC. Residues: CASSPEPQETQYF. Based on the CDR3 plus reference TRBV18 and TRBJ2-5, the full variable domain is NAGVMQNPRHLVRRRGQEARLRCSPMKGHSHVYWYRQLPEEGLKFMVYLQKENIIDESGMPKERFSAEFPKEGPSILRIQQVVRGDSAAYFCASSPEPQETQYFGPGTRLLVL.

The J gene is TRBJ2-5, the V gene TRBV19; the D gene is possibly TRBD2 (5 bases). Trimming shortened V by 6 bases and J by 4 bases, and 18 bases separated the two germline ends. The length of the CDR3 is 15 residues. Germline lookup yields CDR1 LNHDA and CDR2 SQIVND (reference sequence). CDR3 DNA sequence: TGTGCCAGTAGAATCAAAGGCGGGCCTCCAGAGACCCAGTACTTC. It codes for CASRIKGGPPETQYF.